This T cell receptor (beta chain) was observed in a study of blood T cell repertoires in COVID-19. Study summary: Samples taken during acute and convalescent COVID-19 were collected in the United States, Italy and Spain.

The length of the CDR3 is 17 residues. V was clipped by 6 bases and J by 4 bases; unmatched bases: 16. Germline assignment: CDR1 LNHDA and CDR2 SQIVND (reference sequence). In the source study's methods: For nucleated cells, counts were estimated from reference gene primer amplification. Profiled with immunoSEQ multiplex PCR; TCRdb holds only in-frame clones, not every one. V and J calls and clone size are as listed in that table; D and trimming were resolved from the DNA. The table has 200,000 to 300,000 clones, approximately 86% seen once. Specimen: peripheral blood. The receptor's source is a man in his thirties or forties with active or convalescent COVID-19. The chain joins TRBV19 to TRBJ2-3, with TRBD2 matching over 7 bases. CDR3 amino acids: CASSHSAPGGLSDTQYF. CDR3 in DNA: TGTGCCAGTAGCCATTCCGCGCCGGGGGGACTCTCAGATACGCAGTATTTT.